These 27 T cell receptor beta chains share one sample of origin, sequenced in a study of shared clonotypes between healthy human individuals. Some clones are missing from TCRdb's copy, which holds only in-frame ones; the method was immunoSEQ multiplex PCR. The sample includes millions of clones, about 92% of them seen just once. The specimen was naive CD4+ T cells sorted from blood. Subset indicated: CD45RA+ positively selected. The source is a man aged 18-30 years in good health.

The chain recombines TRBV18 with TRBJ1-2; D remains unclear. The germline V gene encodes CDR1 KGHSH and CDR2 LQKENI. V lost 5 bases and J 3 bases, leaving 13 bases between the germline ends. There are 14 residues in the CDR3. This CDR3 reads CASSAAGHDYGYTF. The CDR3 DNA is TGTGCCAGCTCAGCGGCAGGTCATGACTATGGCTACACCTTC.

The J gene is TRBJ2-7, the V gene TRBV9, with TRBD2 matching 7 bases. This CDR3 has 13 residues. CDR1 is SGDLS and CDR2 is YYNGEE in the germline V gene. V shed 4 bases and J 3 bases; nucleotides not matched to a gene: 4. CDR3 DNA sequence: TGTGCCAGCAGCCGAGGACTAGACTACGAGCAGTACTTC. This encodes CASSRGLDYEQYF.

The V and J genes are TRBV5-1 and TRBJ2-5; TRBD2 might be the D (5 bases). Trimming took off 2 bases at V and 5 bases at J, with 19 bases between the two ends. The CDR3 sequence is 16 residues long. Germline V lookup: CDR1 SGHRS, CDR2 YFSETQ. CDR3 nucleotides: TGCGCCAGCAGCTTATCCCCCCCAGCGGTGTTGGAGACCCAGTACTTC. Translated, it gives CASSLSPPAVLETQYF.

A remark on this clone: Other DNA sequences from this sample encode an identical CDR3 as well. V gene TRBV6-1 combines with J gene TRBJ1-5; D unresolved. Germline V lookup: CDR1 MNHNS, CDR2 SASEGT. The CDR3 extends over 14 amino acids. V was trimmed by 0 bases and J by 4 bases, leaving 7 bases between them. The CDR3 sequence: CASSEAGGNQPQHF. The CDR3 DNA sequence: TGTGCCAGCAGTGAAGCGGGCGGAAATCAGCCCCAGCATTTT.

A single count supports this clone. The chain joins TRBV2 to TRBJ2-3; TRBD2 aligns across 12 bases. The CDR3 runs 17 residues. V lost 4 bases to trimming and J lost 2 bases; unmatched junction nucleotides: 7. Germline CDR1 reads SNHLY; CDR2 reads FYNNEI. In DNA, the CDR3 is TGTGCCAGCAGTGCCCCACTAGCGGGGGGTCCCACAGATACGCAGTATTTT. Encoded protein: CASSAPLAGGPTDTQYF.

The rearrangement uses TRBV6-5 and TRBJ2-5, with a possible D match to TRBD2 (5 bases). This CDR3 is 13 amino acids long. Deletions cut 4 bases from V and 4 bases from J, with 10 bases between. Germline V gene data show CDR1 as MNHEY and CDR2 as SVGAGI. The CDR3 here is CASSFMAGETQYF. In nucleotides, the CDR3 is TGTGCCAGCAGTTTTATGGCGGGAGAGACCCAGTACTTC.

For the CDR3, the DNA is TGTGCCAGCAGTGAAGCCCCAGGGAAGAACACTGAAGCTTTCTTT. It encodes CASSEAPGKNTEAFF. The chain recombines TRBV2 with TRBJ1-1; D is possibly TRBD1 (5 bases). Germline V gene lookup returns CDR1 SNHLY and CDR2 FYNNEI. This CDR3 is built from 15 residues. Trimming removed 0 bases at V and 1 base at J, with 9 bases between. The variable domain in full, completed from reference TRBV2 and TRBJ1-1, reads EPEVTQTPSHQVTQMGQEVILRCVPISNHLYFYWYRQILGQKVEFLVSFYNNEISEKSEIFDDQFSVERPDGSNFTLKIRSTKLEDSAMYFCASSEAPGKNTEAFFGQGTRLTVV.

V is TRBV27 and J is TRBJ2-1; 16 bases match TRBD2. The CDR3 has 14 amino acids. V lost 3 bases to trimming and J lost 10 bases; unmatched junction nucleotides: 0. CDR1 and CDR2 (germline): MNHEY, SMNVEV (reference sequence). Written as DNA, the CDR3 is TGTGCCAGCAGTTTGGGACTAGCGGGAGGGGAGCAGTTCTTC. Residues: CASSLGLAGGEQFF.

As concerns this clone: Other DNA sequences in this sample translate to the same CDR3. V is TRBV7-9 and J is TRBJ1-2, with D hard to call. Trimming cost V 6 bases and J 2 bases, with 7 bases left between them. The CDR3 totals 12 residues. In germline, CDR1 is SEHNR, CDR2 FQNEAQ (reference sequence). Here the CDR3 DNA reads TGTGCCAGCAGTCGGGAGAACTATGGCTACACCTTC. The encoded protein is CASSRENYGYTF.

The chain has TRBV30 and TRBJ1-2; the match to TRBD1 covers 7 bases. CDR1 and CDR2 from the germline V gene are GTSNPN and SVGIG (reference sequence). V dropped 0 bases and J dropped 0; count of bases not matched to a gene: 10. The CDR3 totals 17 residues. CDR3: CAWSVVLGQRTNYGYTF. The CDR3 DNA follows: TGTGCCTGGAGTGTTGTACTGGGACAGCGAACTAACTATGGCTACACCTTC.

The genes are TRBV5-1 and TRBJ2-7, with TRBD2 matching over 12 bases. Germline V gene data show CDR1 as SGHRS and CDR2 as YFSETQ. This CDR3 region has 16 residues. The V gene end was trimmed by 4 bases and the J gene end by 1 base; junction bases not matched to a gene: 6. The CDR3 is CASSVPSGRGSYEQYF. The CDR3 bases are TGCGCCAGCAGCGTCCCTAGCGGGAGGGGATCCTACGAGCAGTACTTC.

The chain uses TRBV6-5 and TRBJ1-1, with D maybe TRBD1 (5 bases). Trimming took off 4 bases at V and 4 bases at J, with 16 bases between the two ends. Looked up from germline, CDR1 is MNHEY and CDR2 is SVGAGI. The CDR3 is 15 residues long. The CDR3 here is CASSLDTAGPTEAFF. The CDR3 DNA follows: TGTGCCAGCAGTTTAGATACAGCGGGGCCCACTGAAGCTTTCTTT.

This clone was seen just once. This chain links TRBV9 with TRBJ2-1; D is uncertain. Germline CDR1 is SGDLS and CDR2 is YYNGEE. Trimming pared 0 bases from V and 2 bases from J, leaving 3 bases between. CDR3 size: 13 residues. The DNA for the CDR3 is TGTGCCAGCAGCGTAGTCCCCTACAATGAGCAGTTCTTC. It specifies CASSVVPYNEQFF.

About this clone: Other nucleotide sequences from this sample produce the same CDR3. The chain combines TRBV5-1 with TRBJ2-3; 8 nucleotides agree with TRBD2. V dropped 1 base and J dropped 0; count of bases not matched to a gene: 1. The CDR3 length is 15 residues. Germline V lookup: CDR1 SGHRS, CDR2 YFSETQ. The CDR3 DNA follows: TGCGCCAGCAGCTTGACGGGGGGGAGCACAGATACGCAGTATTTT. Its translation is CASSLTGGSTDTQYF.

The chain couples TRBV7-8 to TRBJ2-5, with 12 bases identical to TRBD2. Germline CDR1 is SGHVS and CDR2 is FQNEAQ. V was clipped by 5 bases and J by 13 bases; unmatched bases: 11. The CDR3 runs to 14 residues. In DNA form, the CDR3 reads TGTGCCAGCAGCCCAGGACTAGCGGGACGCCCTGCGTACTTC. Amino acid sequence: CASSPGLAGRPAYF.

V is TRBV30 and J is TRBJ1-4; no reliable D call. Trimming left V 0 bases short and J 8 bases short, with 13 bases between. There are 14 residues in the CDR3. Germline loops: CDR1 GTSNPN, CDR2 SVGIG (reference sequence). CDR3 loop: CAWSVQAGGEKLFF. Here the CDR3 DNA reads TGTGCCTGGAGTGTACAAGCGGGAGGGGAAAAACTGTTTTTT.

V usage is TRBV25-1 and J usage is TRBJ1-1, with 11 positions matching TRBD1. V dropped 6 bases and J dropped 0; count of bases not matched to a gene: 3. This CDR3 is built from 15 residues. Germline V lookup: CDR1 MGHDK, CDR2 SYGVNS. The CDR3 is CASRGQGAMNTEAFF. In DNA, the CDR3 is TGTGCCAGCAGAGGACAGGGGGCGATGAACACTGAAGCTTTCTTT.

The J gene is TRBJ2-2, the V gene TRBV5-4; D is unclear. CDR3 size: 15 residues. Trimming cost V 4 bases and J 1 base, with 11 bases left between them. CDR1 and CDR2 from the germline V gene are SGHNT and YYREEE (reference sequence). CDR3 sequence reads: CASSLSSRNTGELFF. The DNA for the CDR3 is TGTGCCAGCAGCCTCTCGTCAAGGAACACCGGGGAGCTGTTTTTT.

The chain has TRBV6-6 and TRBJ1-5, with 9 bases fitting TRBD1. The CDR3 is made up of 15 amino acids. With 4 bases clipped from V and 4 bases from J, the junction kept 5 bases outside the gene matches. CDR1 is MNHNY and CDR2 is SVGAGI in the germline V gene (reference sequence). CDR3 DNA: TGTGCCAGCAGTTTGGGGGGGACAGGGAATCAGCCCCAGCATTTT. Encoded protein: CASSLGGTGNQPQHF.

CDR3 loop: CASSRTGALTTGELFF. CDR3 nucleotide sequence: TGCGCCAGCAGCCGGACAGGGGCCTTGACCACCGGGGAGCTGTTTTTT. The V call is TRBV4-1, the J call TRBJ2-2, with 9 bases aligning to TRBD1. This CDR3 comprises 16 residues. In germline, CDR1 is MGHRA, CDR2 YSYEKL. V was clipped by 4 bases and J by 4 bases; unmatched bases: 7.

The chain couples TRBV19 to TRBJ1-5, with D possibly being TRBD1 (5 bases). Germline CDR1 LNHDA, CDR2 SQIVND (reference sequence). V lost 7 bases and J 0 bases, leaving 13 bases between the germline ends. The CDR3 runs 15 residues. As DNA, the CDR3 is TGTGCCAGTAAGACAGTATTCAATAGCAATCAGCCCCAGCATTTT. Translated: CASKTVFNSNQPQHF.

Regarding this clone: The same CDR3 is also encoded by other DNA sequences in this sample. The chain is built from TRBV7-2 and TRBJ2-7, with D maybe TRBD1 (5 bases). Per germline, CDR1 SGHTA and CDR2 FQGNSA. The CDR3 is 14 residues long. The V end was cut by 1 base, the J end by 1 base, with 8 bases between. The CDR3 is CASSLDQGSYEQYF. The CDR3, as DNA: TGTGCCAGCAGCTTAGACCAGGGTTCCTACGAGCAGTACTTC. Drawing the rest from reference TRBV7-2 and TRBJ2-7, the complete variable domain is GAGVSQSPSNKVTEKGKDVELRCDPISGHTALYWYRQSLGQGLEFLIYFQGNSAPDKSGLPSDRFSAERTGGSVSTLTIQRTQQEDSAVYLCASSLDQGSYEQYFGPGTRLTVT.

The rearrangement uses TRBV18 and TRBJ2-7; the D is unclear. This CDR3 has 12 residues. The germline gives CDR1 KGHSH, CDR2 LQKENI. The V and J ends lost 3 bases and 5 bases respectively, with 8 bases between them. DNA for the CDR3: TGTGCCAGCTCACCCGAGGTCCACGAGCAGTACTTC. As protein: CASSPEVHEQYF.

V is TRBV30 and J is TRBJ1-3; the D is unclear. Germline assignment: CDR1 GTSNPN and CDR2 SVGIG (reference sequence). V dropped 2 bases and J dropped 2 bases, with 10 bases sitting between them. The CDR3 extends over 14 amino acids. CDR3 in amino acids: CAWSPHRTGNTIYF. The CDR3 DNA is TGTGCCTGGAGTCCACACAGAACTGGAAACACCATATATTTT.

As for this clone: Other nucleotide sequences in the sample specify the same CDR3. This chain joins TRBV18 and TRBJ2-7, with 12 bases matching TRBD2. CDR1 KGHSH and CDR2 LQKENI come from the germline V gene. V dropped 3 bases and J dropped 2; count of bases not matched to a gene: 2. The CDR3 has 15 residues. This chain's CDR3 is CASSPLAGGTYEQYF. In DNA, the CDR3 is TGTGCCAGCTCACCCCTAGCGGGAGGGACCTACGAGCAGTACTTC. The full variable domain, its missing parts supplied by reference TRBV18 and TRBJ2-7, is NAGVMQNPRHLVRRRGQEARLRCSPMKGHSHVYWYRQLPEEGLKFMVYLQKENIIDESGMPKERFSAEFPKEGPSILRIQQVVRGDSAAYFCASSPLAGGTYEQYFGPGTRLTVT.

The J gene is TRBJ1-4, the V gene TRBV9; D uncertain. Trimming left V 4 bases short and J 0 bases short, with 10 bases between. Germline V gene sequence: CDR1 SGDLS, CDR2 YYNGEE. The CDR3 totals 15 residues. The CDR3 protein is CASSPGGATNEKLFF. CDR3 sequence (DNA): TGTGCCAGCAGCCCCGGCGGTGCAACTAATGAAAAACTGTTTTTT.

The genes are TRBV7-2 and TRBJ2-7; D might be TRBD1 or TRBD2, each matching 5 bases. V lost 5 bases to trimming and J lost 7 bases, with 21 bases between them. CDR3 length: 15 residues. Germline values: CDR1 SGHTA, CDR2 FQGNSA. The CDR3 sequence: CASSGGSAGAWEQYF. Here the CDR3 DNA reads TGTGCCAGCAGCGGGGGTTCAGCAGGCGCGTGGGAGCAGTACTTC.